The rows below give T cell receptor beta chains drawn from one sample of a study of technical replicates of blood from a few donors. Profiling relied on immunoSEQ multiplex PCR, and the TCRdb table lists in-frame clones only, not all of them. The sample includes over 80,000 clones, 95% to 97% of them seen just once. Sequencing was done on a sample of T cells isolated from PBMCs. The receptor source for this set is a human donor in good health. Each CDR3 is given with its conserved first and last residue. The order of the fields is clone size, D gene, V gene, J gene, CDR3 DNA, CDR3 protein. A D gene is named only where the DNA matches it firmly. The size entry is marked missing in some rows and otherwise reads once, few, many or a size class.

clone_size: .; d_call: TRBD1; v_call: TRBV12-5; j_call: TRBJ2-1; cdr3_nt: TGTGCTAGTGGTTTGGGGGGACAGGGGGCTAATGATGAGCAGTTCTTC; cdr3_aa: CASGLGGQGANDEQFF
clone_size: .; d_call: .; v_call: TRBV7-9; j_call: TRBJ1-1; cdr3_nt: TGTGCCAGCAGCCGCCGGGGGGGAACGAACACTGAAGCTTTCTTT; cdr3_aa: CASSRRGGTNTEAFF
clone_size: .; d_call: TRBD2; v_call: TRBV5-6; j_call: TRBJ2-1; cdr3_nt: TGTGCCAGCAGATTGGGACTATCGGCCAATGAGCAGTTCTTC; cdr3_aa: CASRLGLSANEQFF
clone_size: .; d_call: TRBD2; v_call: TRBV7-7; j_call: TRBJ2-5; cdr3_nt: TGTGCTAGCAGCTCGACTCTAGCGGGGAAACGGGCCCAGTACTTC; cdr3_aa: CASSSTLAGKRAQYF
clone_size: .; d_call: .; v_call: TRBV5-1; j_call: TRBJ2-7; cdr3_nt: TGCGCCAGCAGCTTGTCTCTAGGACAGTCCTACGAGCAGTACTTC; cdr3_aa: CASSLSLGQSYEQYF
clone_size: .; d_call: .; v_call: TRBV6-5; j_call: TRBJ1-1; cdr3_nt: TGTGCCAGCAGTTCCGGGCCAGGGTTGGGGAACACTGAAGCTTTCTTT; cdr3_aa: CASSSGPGLGNTEAFF
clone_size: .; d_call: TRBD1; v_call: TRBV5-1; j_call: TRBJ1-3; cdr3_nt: TGCGCCAGCAGCACTCGGACAGGGACAGACACCATATATTTT; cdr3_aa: CASSTRTGTDTIYF
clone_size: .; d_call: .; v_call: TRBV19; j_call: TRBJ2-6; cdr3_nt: TGTGCCAGTAGTATAGAGGCAACCAGGGCCTCTGGGGCCAACGTCCTGACTTTC; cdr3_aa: CASSIEATRASGANVLTF
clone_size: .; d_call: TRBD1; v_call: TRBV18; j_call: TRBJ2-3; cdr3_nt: TGTGCCAGCTCACTTATCCCGGGACAGGGAGTACGCGGTAACAGCACAGATACGCAGTATTTT; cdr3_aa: CASSLIPGQGVRGNSTDTQYF
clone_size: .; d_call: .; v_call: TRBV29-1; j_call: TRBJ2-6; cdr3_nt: TGCAGCGTTGAAGGACAGAGCTCTGGGGCCAACGTCCTGACTTTC; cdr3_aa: CSVEGQSSGANVLTF
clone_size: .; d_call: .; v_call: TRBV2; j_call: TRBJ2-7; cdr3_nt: TGTGCCAGCAGTGAACTACTAGCCTACGAGCAGTACTTC; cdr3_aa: CASSELLAYEQYF
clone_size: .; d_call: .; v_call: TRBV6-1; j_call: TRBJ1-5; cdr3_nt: TGTGCCAGCAGTGAATTGGCGGGTAATCAGCCCCAGCATTTT; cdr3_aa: CASSELAGNQPQHF
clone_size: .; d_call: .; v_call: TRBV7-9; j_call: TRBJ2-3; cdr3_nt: TGTGCCAGCAGCTTTGAGGGCTCCAACACAGATACGCAGTATTTT; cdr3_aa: CASSFEGSNTDTQYF
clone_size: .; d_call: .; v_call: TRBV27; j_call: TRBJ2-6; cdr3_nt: TGTGCCAGCAGTTTATCGTTGGGCAGTGGGGCCAACGTCCTGACTTTC; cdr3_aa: CASSLSLGSGANVLTF
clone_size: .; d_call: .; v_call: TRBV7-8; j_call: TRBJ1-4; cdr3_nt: TGTGCCAGCAGTTCGGGACACTCAAGAGAAAAACTGTTTTTT; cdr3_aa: CASSSGHSREKLFF
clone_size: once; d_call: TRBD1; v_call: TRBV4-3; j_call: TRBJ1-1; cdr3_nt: TGCGCCAGCAGCCTCTACAGGGGGGCCACTGAAGCTTTCTTT; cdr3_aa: CASSLYRGATEAFF
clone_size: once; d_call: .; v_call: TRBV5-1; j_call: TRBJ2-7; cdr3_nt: TGCGCCAGCAGCTTGGTCGGCGGCTCCTACGAGCAGTACTTC; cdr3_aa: CASSLVGGSYEQYF
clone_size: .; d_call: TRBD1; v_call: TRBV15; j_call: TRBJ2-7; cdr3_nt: TGTGCCACCAGCAGAGGGGACAGGGCCTCCTACGAGCAGTACTTC; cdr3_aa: CATSRGDRASYEQYF
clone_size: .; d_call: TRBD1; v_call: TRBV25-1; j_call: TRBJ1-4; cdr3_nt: TGTGCCAGCAGTGATCGGACAGGGATTAATGAAAAACTGTTTTTT; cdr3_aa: CASSDRTGINEKLFF
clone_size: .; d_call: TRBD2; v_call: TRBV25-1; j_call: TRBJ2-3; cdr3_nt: TGTGCCAGCAGTTTCGGACTAGCGGGTTGGGATACGCAGTATTTT; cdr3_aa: CASSFGLAGWDTQYF
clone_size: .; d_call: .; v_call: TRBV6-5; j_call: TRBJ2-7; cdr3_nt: TGTGCCAGCAGTTGGGACTCCGCCTACGAGCAGTACTTC; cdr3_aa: CASSWDSAYEQYF
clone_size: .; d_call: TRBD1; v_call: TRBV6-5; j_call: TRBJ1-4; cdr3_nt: TGTGCCAGCAGCCGGGACAGGCGGAGTGAAAAACTGTTTTTT; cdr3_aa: CASSRDRRSEKLFF
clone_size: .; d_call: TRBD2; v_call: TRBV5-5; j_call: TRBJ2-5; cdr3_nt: TGTGCCAGCAGCCTCGGGACTAGCTATCAGGCGGAGACCCAGTACTTC; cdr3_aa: CASSLGTSYQAETQYF
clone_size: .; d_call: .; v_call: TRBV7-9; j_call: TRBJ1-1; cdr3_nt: TGTGCCAGCAGCCTGGGACTCACTGAAGCTTTCTTT; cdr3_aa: CASSLGLTEAFF
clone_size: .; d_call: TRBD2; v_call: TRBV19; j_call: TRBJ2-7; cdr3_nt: TGTGCCAGTACCTCCGGACTAGCGGGACGCTACGAGCAGTACTTC; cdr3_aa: CASTSGLAGRYEQYF
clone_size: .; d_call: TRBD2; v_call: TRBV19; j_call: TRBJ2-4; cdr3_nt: TGTGCCAGTAGTATAGGAAGTAGCGGGAGGGCCCACATTCAGTACTTC; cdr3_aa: CASSIGSSGRAHIQYF
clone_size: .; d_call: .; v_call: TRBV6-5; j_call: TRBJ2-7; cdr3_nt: TGTGCCAGCACGACGGACAGCTCCTACGAGCAGTACTTC; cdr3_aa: CASTTDSSYEQYF
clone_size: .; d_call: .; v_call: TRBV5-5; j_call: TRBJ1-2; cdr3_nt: TGTGCCAGCAGCTTGGGACAGGTCCCCTATGGCTACACCTTC; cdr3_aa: CASSLGQVPYGYTF
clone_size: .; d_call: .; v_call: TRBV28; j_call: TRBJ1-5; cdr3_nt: TGTGCCAGCAGTTCTACAGGGAGAAGACAGCCCCAGCATTTT; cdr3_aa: CASSSTGRRQPQHF
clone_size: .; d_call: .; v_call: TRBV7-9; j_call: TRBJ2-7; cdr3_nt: TGTGCCAGCAGCTTCACCAGTTACGAGCAGTACTTC; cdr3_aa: CASSFTSYEQYF
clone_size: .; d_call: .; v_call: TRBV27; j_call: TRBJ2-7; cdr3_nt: TGTGCCAGCAGTTTCGTGGGGGCGCGTGGCGAGCAGTACTTC; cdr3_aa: CASSFVGARGEQYF
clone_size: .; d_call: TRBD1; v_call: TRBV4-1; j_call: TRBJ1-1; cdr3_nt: TGCGCCAGCAGCCAAGCTGGACAGGTGAACACTGAAGCTTTCTTT; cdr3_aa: CASSQAGQVNTEAFF
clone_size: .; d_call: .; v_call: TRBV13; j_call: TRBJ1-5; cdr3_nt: TGTGCCAGCAGCGCAGGGAATCAGCCCCAGCATTTT; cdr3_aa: CASSAGNQPQHF
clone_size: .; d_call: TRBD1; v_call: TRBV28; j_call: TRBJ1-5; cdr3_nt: TGTGCCAGCAGCCAGGGACAGGGCCTGAATCAGCCCCAGCATTTT; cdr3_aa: CASSQGQGLNQPQHF
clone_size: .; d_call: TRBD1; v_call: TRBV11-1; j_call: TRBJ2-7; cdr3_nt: TGTGCCAGCAGCTCCACAGGGGATTATGACGAGCAGTACTTC; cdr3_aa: CASSSTGDYDEQYF
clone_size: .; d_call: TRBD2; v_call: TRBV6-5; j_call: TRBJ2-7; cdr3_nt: TGTGCCAGCAGTTACCAGGGACTAGCGGACCACGAGCAGTACTTC; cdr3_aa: CASSYQGLADHEQYF
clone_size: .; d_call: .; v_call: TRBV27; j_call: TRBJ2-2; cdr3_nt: TGTGCCAGCAGTCCGTTACTAGGGGAGCTGTTTTTT; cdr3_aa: CASSPLLGELFF
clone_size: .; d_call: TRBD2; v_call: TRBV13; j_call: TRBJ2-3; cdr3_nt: TGTGCCAGCAGCGGGAGACTAGCGACTAGCACAGATACGCAGTATTTT; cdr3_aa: CASSGRLATSTDTQYF
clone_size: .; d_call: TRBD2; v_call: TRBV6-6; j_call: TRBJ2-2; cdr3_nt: TGTGCCAGCCTAGGGCTAGCGGGAGAACCCGGGGAGCTGTTTTTT; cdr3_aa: CASLGLAGEPGELFF
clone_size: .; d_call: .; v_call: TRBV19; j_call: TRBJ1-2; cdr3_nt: TGTGCCAGTACTCTCGGTGCCATGAATGGCTACACCTTC; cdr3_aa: CASTLGAMNGYTF
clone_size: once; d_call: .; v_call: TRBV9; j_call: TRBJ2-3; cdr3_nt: TGTGCCAGCAGCGTAGAGGGGTACAGCACAGATACGCAGTATTTT; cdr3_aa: CASSVEGYSTDTQYF
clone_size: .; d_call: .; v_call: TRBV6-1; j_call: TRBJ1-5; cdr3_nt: TGTGCCAGCAGTGCGGCAGGGGATCAGCCCCAGCATTTT; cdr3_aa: CASSAAGDQPQHF
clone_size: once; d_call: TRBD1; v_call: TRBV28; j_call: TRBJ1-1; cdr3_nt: TGTGCCAGCAGTTCCGCGGGACAGGGGAACACTGAAGCTTTCTTT; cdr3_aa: CASSSAGQGNTEAFF
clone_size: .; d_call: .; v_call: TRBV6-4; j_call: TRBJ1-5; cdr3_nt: TGTGCCAGCAGTGTCGTAAGCAATCAGCCCCAGCATTTT; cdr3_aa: CASSVVSNQPQHF
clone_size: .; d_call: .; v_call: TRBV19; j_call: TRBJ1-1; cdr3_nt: TGTGCCAGTAGTATACAGGTGAACACTGAAGCTTTCTTT; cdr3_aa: CASSIQVNTEAFF
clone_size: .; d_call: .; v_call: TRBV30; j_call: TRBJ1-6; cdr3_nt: TGTGCCTGGAGTCCAGGGGCCTCACCCCTCCACTTT; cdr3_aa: CAWSPGASPLHF
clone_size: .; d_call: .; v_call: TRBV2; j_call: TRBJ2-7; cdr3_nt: TGTGCCAGCGCGACAGTCTCCTACGAGCAGTACTTC; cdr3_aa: CASATVSYEQYF
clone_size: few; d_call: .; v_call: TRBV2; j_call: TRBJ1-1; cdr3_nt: TGTGCCAGCAGTGAAGCGCTTAGGAGGGGTGATGTGAACACTGAAGCTTTCTTT; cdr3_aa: CASSEALRRGDVNTEAFF
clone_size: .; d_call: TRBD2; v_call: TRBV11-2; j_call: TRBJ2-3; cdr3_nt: TGTGCCAGCAGCCGAGCTAGCGGGAGAACGCAGTATTTT; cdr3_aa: CASSRASGRTQYF
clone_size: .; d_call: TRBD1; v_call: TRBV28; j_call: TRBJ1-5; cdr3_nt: TGTGCCAGCAGGTCGGGACAGGCCCATCAGCCCCAGCATTTT; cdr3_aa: CASRSGQAHQPQHF
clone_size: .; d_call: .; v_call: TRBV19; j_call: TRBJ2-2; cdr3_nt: TGTGCCAGTAGTCGCCGGGACATCCTCACCGGGGAGCTGTTTTTT; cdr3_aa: CASSRRDILTGELFF
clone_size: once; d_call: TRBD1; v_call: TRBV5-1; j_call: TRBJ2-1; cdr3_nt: TGCGCCAGCAGCTGGGCCACAGGGGGCCGTGAGCAGTTCTTC; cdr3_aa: CASSWATGGREQFF
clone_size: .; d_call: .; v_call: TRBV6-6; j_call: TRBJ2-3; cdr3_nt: TGTGCCAGCAGTTACTCCCCGGGTCCCTGGGCAGATACGCAGTATTTT; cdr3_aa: CASSYSPGPWADTQYF
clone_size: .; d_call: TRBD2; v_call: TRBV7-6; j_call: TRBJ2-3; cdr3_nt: TGTGCCAGCAGCTTAGGGAGACTAGCGGGAGGTTCGGATACGCAGTATTTT; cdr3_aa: CASSLGRLAGGSDTQYF
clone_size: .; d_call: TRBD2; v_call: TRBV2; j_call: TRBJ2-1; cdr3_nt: TGTGCCAGCAGCGCCCAAGGCGGGAGGGCAGATGAGCAGTTCTTC; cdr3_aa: CASSAQGGRADEQFF
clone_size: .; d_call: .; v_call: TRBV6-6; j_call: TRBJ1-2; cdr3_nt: TGTGCCAGCAGTTACTCGGCGACACCTTGGGATGGCTACACCTTC; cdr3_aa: CASSYSATPWDGYTF
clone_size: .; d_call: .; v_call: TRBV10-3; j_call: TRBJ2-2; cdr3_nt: TGTGCCATCAGTACGACAGAATACACCGGGGAGCTGTTTTTT; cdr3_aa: CAISTTEYTGELFF